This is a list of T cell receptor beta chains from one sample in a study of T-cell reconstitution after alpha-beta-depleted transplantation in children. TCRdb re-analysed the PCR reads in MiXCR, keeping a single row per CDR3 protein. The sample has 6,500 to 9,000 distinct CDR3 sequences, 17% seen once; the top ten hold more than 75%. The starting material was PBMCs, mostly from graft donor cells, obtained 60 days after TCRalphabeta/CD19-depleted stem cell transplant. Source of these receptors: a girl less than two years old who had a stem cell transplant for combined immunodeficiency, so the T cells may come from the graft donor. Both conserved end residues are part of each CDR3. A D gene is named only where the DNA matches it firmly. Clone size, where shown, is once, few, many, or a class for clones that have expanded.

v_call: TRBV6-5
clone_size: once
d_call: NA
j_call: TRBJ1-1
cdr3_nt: TGTGCCAGCAGTTACCGGCTGGCGGGGAACACTGAAGCTTTCTTT
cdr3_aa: CASSYRLAGNTEAFF

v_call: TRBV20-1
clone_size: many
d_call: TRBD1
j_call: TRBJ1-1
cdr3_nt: TGCAGTGCTCCCCTAGACAGGGCAACTGAAGCTTTCTTT
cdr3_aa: CSAPLDRATEAFF

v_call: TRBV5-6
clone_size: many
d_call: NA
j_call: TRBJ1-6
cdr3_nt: TGTGCCAGCAGCTTGGAACAGGGTGTTTCACCCCTCCACTTT
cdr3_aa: CASSLEQGVSPLHF

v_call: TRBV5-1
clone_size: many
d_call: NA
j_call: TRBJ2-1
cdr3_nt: TGCGCCAGCAGCCTAGGCTTGGACAGCGATTACAATGAGCAGTTCTTC
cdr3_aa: CASSLGLDSDYNEQFF

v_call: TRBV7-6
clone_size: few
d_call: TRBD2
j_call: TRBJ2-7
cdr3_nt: TGTGCCAGCAGCTTAGCGCGGGGGGCTAGAGCATACGAGCAGTACTTC
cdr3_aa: CASSLARGARAYEQYF

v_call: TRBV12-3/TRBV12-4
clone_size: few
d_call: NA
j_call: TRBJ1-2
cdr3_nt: TGTGCCAGCAGTTTACACCAGGCGCCCTCCAGCGATGGCTACACCTTC
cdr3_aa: CASSLHQAPSSDGYTF

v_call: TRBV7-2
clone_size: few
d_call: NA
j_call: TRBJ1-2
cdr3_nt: TGTGCCAGCAGCTCTTTATATGGGACGGTCGAGGGCTACACCTTC
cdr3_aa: CASSSLYGTVEGYTF

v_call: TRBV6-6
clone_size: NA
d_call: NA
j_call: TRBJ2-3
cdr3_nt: TGTGCCAGCAGTCTCCGTTCCACAGATACGCAGTATTTT
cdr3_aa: CASSLRSTDTQYF

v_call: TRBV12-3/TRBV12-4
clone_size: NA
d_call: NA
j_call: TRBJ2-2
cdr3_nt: TGTGCCAGCAGTCAGTACACCGGGGAGCTGTTTTTT
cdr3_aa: CASSQYTGELFF

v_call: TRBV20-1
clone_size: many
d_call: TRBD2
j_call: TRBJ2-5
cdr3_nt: TGCAGTGCTAGAGTAGCGGGGCAAGAGACCCAGTACTTC
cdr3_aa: CSARVAGQETQYF

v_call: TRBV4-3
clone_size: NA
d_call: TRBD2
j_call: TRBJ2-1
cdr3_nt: TGCGCCAGCAGCAGGGGACTAGCGGGAGGTAACTCCTACAATGAGCAGTTCTTC
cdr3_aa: CASSRGLAGGNSYNEQFF

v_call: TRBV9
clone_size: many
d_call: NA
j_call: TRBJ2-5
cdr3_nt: TGTGCCAGCAGCGTTAACCCGTCAGGGGAGGAGACCCAGTACTTC
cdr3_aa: CASSVNPSGEETQYF

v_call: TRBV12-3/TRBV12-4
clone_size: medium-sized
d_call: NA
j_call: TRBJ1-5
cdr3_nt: TGTGCCAGCAGTTTCCAGGGCTCCAATCAGCCCCAGCATTTT
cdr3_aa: CASSFQGSNQPQHF

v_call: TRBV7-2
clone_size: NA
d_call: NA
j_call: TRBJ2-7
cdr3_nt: TGTGCCAGCAGCTTAATTCGGGGCTTGACCTACGAGCAGTACTTC
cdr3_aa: CASSLIRGLTYEQYF

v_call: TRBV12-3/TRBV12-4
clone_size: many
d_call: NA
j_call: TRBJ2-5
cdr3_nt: TGTGCCAGCAGTTTGAATCTTGGGGACCAGTACTTC
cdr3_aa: CASSLNLGDQYF

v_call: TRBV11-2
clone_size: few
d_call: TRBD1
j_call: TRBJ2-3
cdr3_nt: TGTGCCAGCAGCTTAGGACAGGGACCCACAGATACGCAGTATTTT
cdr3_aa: CASSLGQGPTDTQYF

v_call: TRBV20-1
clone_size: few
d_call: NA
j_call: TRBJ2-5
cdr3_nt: TGCAGTGCTCATATACAGGAGACCCAGTACTTC
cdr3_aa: CSAHIQETQYF

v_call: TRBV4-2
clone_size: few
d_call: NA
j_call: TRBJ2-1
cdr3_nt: TGTGCCAGCAGCCACCCGGGGGATTACAATGAGCAGTTCTTC
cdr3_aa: CASSHPGDYNEQFF

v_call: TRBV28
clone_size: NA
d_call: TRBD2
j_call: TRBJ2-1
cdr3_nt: TGTGCCAGCAGTCCGAGCGGGGGGTACAATGAGCAGTTCTTC
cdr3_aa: CASSPSGGYNEQFF

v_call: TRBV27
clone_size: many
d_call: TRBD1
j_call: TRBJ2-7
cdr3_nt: TGTGCCAGCAGTCCTACGTTCGGACAGGGGCCCTACGAGCAGTACTTC
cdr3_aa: CASSPTFGQGPYEQYF

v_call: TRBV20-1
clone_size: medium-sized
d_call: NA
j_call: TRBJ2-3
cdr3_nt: TGCAGTGCTAGAGTTCCCCCTGAGAGCACAGATACGCAGTATTTT
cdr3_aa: CSARVPPESTDTQYF

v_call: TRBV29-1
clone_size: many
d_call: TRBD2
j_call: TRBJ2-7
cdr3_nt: TGCAGCGTGGCCGGGACTAGCGGTCCCTCCTACGAGCAGTACTTC
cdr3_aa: CSVAGTSGPSYEQYF

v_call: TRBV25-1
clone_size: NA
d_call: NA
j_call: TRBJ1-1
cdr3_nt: TGTGCCAGCAGAAATGTGGGGGGACGAACTGAAGCTTTCTTT
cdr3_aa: CASRNVGGRTEAFF

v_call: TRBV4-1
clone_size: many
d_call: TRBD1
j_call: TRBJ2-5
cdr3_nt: TGCGCCAGCAGCCACGGCAGGGGGTTACAAGAGACCCAGTACTTC
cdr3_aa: CASSHGRGLQETQYF

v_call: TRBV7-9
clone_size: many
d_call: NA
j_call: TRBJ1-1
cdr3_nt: TGTGCCAGCAGCTTAGGAGGGGTAACGAACACTGAAGCTTTCTTT
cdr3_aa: CASSLGGVTNTEAFF

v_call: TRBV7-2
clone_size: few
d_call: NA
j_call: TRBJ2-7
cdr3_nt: TGTGCCAGCAGCCGAAGGTTCTTC
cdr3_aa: CASSRRFF

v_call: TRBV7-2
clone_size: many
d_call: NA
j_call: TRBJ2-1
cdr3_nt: TGTGCCAGCAGCTTAGCCTCGACTGCCGTGGATGGCTCCTACAATGAGCAGTTCTTC
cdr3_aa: CASSLASTAVDGSYNEQFF

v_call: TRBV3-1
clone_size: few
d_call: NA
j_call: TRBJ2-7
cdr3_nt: TGTGCCAGCAGCCAAGCCGGACACTCCTCCTACGAGCAGTACTTC
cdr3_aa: CASSQAGHSSYEQYF

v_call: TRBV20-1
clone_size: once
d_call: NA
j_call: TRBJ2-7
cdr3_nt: TGCAGTGCTTTTCGGGGGGCCTCCTTCGAGCAGTACTTC
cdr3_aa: CSAFRGASFEQYF

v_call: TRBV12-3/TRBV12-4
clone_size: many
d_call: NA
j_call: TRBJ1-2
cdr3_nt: TGTGCCAGCAGTTTCGGGCCGAATGGCTACACCTTC
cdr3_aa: CASSFGPNGYTF

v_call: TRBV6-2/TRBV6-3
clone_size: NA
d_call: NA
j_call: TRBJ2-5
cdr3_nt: TGTGCCAGCAGTTACTGGGGTGCGGCCTCGCTCCTTGGGACCCAGTACTTC
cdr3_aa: CASSYWGAASLLGTQYF

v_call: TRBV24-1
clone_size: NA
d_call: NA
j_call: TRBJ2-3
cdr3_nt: TGTGCCACCAGTGAGAAGCGGGTAAGCACAGATACGCAGTATTTT
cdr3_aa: CATSEKRVSTDTQYF

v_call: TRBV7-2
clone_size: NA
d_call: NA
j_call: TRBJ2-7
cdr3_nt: TGTGCCAGCAGCTTATTCCGGCACGAGCAGTACTTC
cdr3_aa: CASSLFRHEQYF

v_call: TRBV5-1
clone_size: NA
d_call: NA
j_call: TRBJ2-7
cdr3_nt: NA
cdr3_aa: CASSSSDRYSYEQYF

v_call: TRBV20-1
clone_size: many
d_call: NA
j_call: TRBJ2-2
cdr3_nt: TGCAGTGCAGAGTATACCGGGGAGCTGTTTTTT
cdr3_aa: CSAEYTGELFF

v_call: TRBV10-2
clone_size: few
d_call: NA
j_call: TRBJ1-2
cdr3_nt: TGCGCCAGCAATCCACAGGTTAACTATGGCTACACCTTC
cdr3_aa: CASNPQVNYGYTF

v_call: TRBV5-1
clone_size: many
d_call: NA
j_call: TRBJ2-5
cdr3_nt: TGCGCCAGCAACCCGTCGGGTATCCAAGAGACCCAGTACTTC
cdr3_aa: CASNPSGIQETQYF

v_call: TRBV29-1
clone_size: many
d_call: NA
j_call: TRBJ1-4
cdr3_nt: TGCAGCGTTGGTTCAACTAATGAAAAACTGTTTTTT
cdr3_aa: CSVGSTNEKLFF

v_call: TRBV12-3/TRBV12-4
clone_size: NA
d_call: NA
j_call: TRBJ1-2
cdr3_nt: TGTGCCAGCAGCCGCGATTGGGGGACTTCTAACTATGGCTACACCTTC
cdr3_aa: CASSRDWGTSNYGYTF

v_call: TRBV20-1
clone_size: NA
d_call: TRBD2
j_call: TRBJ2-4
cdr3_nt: TGCAGTGCTATAGGACTAGCGGGGGTCCTTGGTACAGGGAGAGGAGCCAAAAACATTCAGTACTTC
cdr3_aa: CSAIGLAGVLGTGRGAKNIQYF

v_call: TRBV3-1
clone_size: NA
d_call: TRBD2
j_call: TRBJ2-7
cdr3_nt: TGTGCCAGCGGTACGGGACTAGCGCCGGCCTACGAGCAGTACTTC
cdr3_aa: CASGTGLAPAYEQYF

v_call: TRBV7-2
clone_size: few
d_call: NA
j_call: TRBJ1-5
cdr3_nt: TGTGCCAGCAGCTCAGGGTGGGTCAATCAGCCCCAGCATTTT
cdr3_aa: CASSSGWVNQPQHF

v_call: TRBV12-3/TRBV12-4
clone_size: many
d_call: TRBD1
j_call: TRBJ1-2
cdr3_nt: TGTGCCAGCAGCCGCGACAGGGGTTGGGGCTACACCTTC
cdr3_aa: CASSRDRGWGYTF

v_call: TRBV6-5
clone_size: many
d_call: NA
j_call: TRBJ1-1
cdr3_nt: TGTGCCAGCACCTTCGACTCTAACACTGAAGCTTTCTTT
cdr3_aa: CASTFDSNTEAFF

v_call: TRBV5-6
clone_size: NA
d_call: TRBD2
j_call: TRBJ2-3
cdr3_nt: TGTGCCAGCAGCTTGCTAGCGGAGTACACAGATACGCAGTATTTT
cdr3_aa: CASSLLAEYTDTQYF

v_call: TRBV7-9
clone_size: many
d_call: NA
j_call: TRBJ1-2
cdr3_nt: TGTGCCAGCAGCTCCTCCGGAACCAACTATGGCTACACCTTC
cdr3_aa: CASSSSGTNYGYTF

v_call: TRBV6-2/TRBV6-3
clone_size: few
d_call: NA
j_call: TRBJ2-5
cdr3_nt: TGTGCCAGCAGCAAAACCGGGACCCATGGGGGAGAGACCCAGTACTTC
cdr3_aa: CASSKTGTHGGETQYF

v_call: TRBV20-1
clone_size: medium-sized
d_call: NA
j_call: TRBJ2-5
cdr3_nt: TGCAGTGCCGACAAACAGGGTCGGGAGACCCAGTACTTC
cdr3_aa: CSADKQGRETQYF

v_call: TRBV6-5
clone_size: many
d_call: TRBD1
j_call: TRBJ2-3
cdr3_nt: TGTGCCAGTCGACAGGGGGAAGCAGATACGCAGTATTTT
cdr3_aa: CASRQGEADTQYF

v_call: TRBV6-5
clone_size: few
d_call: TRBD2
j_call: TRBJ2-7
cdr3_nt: TGTGCCAGCAGTCTCGTGCGGGGGGCCGCCTACGAGCAGTACTTC
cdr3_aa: CASSLVRGAAYEQYF

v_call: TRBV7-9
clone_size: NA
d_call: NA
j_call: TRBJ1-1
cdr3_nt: TGTGCCAGCAGCCTCGTAGGGAGGAACACTGAAGCTTTCTTT
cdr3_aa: CASSLVGRNTEAFF

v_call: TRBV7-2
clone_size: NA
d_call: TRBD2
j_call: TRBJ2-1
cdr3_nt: TGTGCCAGCAGCTGGCCTAGCGGGAGTGGTCTCTATGAGCAGTTCTTC
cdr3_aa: CASSWPSGSGLYEQFF

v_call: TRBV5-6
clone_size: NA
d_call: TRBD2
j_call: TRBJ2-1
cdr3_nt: TGTGCCAGCAGCCCCCACCCTAGCGGGGGGCACTACAATGAGCAGTTCTTC
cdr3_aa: CASSPHPSGGHYNEQFF

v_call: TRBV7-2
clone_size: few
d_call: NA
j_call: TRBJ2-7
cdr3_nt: TGTGCCAGCAGCTTAGTGGAAGGTCAGCGATACGAGCAGTACTTC
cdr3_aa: CASSLVEGQRYEQYF

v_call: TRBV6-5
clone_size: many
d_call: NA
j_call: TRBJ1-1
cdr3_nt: TGTGCCAGCAGCCCACAGGGCACATGGACTGAAGCTTTCTTT
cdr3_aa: CASSPQGTWTEAFF